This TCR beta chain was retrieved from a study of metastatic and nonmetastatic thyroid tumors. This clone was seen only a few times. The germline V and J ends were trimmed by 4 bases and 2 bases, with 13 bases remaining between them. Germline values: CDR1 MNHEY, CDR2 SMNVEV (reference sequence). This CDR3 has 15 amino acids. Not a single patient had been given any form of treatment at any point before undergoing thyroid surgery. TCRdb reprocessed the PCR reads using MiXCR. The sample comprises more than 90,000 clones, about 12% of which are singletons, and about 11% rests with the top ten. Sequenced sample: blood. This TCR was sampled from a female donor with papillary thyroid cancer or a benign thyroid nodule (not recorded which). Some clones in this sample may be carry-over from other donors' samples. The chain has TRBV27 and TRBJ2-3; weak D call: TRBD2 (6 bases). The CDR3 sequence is CASSSGRGYTDTQYF. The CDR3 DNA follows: TGTGCCAGCAGTTCCGGGAGAGGGTACACAGATACGCAGTATTTT.